This T cell receptor (beta chain) was identified during a study of long-term antiretroviral therapy in people with HIV. Study-level points and caveats: Collection of the blood took place between about 2004 and 2017. The ART regimens in use then may have been less effective than current ones. Compared with controls, HIV repertoires showed narrower CDR3 length ranges.

Comments on this clone: Its target is unknown.

Sequencing relied on immunoSEQ assay v3.0, run at survey level. Libraries were prepared by immunoSEQ multiplex PCR; TCRdb keeps only in-frame clonotypes and omits some of them. The profile shows 8,500 to 10,000 clones, around 82% of them singletons. The germline V gene has CDR1 SGHNT and CDR2 YENEEA. With 2 bases clipped from V and 4 bases from J, the junction kept 10 bases outside the gene matches. This CDR3 is 17 amino acids long. The source of this sequence is a man in his thirties or forties with HIV. The chain employs TRBV11-3 and TRBJ2-5; 10 bases agree with TRBD2. The sample consisted of unsorted PBMCs, taken 0.4 years before starting antiretroviral therapy. As DNA, the CDR3 is TGTGCCAGCAGCTTAACCCTAGCGGGAGAAGCGGGAGAGACCCAGTACTTC. Translating gives CASSLTLAGEAGETQYF.